This T cell receptor beta chain is drawn from a study of blood T cell repertoires in COVID-19 (dated by TCRdb to about 2020). Notes on the research overall: Samples covering the acute and convalescent phases of COVID-19 were provided by collaborators in the United States, Italy and Spain. The prospective study material was composed of cDNA or gDNA derived from T cells, B-cell-depleted T cells, or PBMCs. The dataset comprised deeply sampled blood TCRbeta repertoires from subjects exposed to, actively infected with, or recovered from COVID-19. The repertoires were released in a freely available public database meant as a resource for research on the immune response to SARS-CoV-2. The samples were drawn from the first 160 participants of the ongoing ImmuneRACE study and from 1,254 subjects provided by 6 global collaborators. Sample metadata almost always included a de-identified subject ID, COVID-19 status, age in years and sex. Where HLA class I and class II types were available, the types were taken from metadata supplied by the sample provider, not from assay-based typing. General study outcomes and caveats: How much clinical and demographic metadata was included differed by source and by participant, and the metadata was provided uncurated.

TCRbeta CDR3 regions were amplified from genomic DNA using the immunoSEQ Assay, a bias-controlled multiplex PCR. As for the original processing: Nucleated cell counts per sample were estimated from amplification of reference gene primers within the assay. To quantify the absolute abundance of each unique TCRbeta CDR3 rearrangement, sequence reads were collapsed and filtered. Productive Simpson clonality was computed per sample as the square root of Simpson's diversity index over productive rearrangements. TCRdb stores this immuneACCESS table with in-frame sequences only. Part of the clones is absent; in the studies checked, under half of the shortfall reflects unresolved V genes, and no reason is known for the rest. D and trimming were read from the DNA, whereas the V and J calls and clone size are those reported in that table. The table for this sample lists about 88,000 clones; around nine tenths of them were counted only once. The ten largest clones capture approximately 1.8% of the sample.

This clone has a handful of counts. Its specific antigen is unknown. Base qualities are missing; no much larger clone stands one base away. Whole blood was collected in K2EDTA tubes by collaborating institutions according to the institutions' own protocols. For TCRbeta analysis, collaborator samples were shipped as frozen whole blood, as isolated PBMCs, or as DNA extracted from either sample type. V is reduced by 5 bases and J by 2 bases, leaving a spacing of 13 bases between them. The CDR1 and CDR2 encoded by the germline V gene (reference sequence) are SEHNR and FQNEAQ. Reading from cysteine to phenylalanine, the CDR3 counts 16 amino acids. Only the CDR3 DNA is retained, 48 bases long and in frame from the first base.

This chain joins TRBV7-9 to TRBJ2-6, with TRBD1 as a weak D call on 5 bases. The sequencing sample was made of peripheral blood. This TCR derives from a man aged 55 to 70 with acute or convalescent COVID-19. The sequenced DNA is TGTGCCAGCAGCCCTCGGCTAGGGGCTGGGGCCAACGTCCTGACTTTC. Its translation is CASSPRLGAGANVLTF.